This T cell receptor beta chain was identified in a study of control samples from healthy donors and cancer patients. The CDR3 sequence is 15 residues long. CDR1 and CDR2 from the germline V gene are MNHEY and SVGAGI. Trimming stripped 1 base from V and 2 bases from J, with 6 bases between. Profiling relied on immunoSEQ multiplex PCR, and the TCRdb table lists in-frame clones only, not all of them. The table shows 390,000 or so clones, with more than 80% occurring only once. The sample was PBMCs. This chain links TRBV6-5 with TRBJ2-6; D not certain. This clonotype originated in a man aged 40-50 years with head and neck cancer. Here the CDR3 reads CASSYYKTGANVLTF. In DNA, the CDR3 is TGTGCCAGCAGTTACTACAAAACTGGGGCCAACGTCCTGACTTTC.